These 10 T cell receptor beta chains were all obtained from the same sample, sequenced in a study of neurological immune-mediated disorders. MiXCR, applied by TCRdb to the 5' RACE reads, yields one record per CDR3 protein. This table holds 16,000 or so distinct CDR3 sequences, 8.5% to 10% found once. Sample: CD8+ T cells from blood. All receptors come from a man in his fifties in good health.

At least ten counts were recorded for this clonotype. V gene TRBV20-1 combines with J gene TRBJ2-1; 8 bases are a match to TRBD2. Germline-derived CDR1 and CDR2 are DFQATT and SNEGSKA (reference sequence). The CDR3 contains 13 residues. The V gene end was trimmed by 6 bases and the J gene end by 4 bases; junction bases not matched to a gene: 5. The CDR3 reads CSAYREGYNEQFF. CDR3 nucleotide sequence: TGCAGTGCCTACCGGGAGGGTTACAATGAGCAGTTCTTC.

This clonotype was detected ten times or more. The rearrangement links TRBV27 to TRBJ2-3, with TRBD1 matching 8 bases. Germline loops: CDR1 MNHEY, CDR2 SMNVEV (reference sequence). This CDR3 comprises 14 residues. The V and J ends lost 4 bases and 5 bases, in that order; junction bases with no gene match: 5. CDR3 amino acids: CASSSTGARDTQYF. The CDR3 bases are TGTGCCAGCAGTTCGACAGGGGCTCGAGATACGCAGTATTTT.

The CDR3 DNA is TGTGCCAGCAGTTACGACGCTGAAGCTTTCTTT. This sequence encodes CASSYDAEAFF. The chain is built from TRBV6-5 and TRBJ1-1; D not resolved. Trimming stripped 2 bases from V and 6 bases from J, with 4 bases between. Germline lookup yields CDR1 MNHEY and CDR2 SVGAGI. The CDR3 totals 11 residues.

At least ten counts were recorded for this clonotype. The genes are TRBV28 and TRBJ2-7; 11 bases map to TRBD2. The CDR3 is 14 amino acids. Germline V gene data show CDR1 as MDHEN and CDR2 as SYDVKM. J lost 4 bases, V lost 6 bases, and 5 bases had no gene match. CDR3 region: CASRDSGRAYEQYF. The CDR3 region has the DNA TGTGCCAGCAGGGATAGCGGGAGGGCGTACGAGCAGTACTTC.

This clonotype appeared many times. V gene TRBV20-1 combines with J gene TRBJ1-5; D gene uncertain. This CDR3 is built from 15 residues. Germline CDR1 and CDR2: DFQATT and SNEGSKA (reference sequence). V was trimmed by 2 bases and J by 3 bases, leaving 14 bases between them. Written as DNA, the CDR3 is TGCAGTGCTAGACGCGAAGATCAGTACAATCAGCCCCAGCATTTT. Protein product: CSARREDQYNQPQHF.

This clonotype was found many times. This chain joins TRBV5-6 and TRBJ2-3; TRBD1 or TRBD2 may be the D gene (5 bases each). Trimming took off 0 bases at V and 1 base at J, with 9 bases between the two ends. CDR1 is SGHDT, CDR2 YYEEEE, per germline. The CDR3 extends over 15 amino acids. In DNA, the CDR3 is TGTGCCAGCAGCTTGGAGGGACGGCGCACAGATACGCAGTATTTT. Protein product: CASSLEGRRTDTQYF.

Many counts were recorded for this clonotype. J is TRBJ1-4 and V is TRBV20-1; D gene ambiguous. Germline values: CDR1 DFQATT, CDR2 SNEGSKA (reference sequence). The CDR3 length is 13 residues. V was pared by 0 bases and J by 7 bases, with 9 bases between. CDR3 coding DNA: TGCAGTGCTAGAGATCCTCGGAGTGAAAAACTGTTTTTT. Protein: CSARDPRSEKLFF.

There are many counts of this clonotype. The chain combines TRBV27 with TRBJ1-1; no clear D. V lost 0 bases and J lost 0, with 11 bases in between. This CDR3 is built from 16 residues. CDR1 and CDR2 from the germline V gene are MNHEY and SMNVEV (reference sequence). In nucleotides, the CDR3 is TGTGCCAGCAGTTTATCTGGGCAGTTCATGAACACTGAAGCTTTCTTT. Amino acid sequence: CASSLSGQFMNTEAFF.

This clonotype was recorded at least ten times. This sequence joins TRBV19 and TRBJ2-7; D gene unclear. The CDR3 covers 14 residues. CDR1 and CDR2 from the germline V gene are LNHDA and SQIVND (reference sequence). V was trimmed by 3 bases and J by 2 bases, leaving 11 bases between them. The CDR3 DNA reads TGTGCCAGTAGTATGGGCTCGAACACCTACGAGCAGTACTTC. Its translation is CASSMGSNTYEQYF.

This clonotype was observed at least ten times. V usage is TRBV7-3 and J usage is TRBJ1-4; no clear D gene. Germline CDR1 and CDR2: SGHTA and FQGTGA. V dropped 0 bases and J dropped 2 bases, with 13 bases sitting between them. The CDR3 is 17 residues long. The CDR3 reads CASSLTFGRPTNEKLFF. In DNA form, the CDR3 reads TGTGCCAGCAGCTTAACCTTTGGCCGCCCGACTAATGAAAAACTGTTTTTT.